This TCR beta chain was captured by sequencing in a study of T cell responses to AZD1222 COVID-19 vaccine. The study, taken as a whole, reports: Clonal diversity may have been underestimated in mostly white British donors. Spike-spanning, vaccine-associated CD4 TCRs were dominant at 160-218 and 743-854. Spike-specific TCR breadth rose after two AZD1222 doses, and depth rose as well. No repertoire was sampled before or during the peak T cell response, only after it.

Repertoires were generated with immunoSEQ multiplex PCR, while TCRdb's copy carries only in-frame clones and drops some. The data show around 140,000 clones, with over 90% seen just once and around 5.9% held by the top ten. CDR3 length: 13 residues. In germline, CDR1 is SGHDN, CDR2 FVKESK. The V end lost 1 base, the J end lost 5 bases, and 8 bases lay between the germline ends. As regards this clone: Its specificity is unknown.

The sequence derives from an adult in good health. Sequencing was performed on peripheral blood, taken on day 0 of AZD1222 vaccination. This chain uses TRBV14 with TRBJ1-2; D might be TRBD1 (6 bases). Here the CDR3 DNA reads TGTGCCAGCAGCCAAGTCGGACAGTATGGCTACACCTTC. The encoded protein is CASSQVGQYGYTF.